The clone carrying this T cell receptor (beta chain) was picked up many times. This sample was taken from a study of human T cells and chemical hapten exposure. TCRdb fed the RACE reads into MiXCR, producing one record per CDR3 protein. This sample has about 360,000 distinct CDR3 sequences, with roughly 4.8% found just once. The time point denotes: patch test 1, 2 weeks after DPC sensitization. Treatment here: therapeutic diphenylcyclopropenone sensitization with weekly scalp DPC. The study drew its donors from alopecia patients who were 18 to 70 years old and suitable for DPC. Trimming removed 3 bases from V and 3 bases from J; junction bases left unmatched: 15. The CDR3 spans 18 residues. Germline CDR1 SGDLS, CDR2 YYNGEE.

The TCR comes from a woman in her 50s with alopecia areata. Some clones in this sample may be carry-over from other donors' samples. The sample consisted of whole blood, taken in connection with sensitization to the hapten diphenylcyclopropenone (DPC). This chain connects TRBV9 to TRBJ2-3; TRBD1 matches 8 bases. CDR3 nucleotides: TGTGCCAGCAGCGCTCAAAGGGGGACAGGATCGGTAACAGATACGCAGTATTTT. It is translated as CASSAQRGTGSVTDTQYF. The variable domain in full, completed from reference TRBV9 and TRBJ2-3, reads DSGVTQTPKHLITATGQRVTLRCSPRSGDLSVYWYQQSLDQGLQFLIQYYNGEERAKGNILERFSAQQFPDLHSELNLSSLELGDSALYFCASSAQRGTGSVTDTQYFGPGTRLTVL.